Below are 18 T cell receptor beta chains sequenced from a single sample in a study of T-cell reconstitution after alpha-beta-depleted transplantation in children. Researchers prepared the TCRbeta library using unique molecular identifiers, the study reports. TCRdb reprocessed the PCR reads via MiXCR and lists one record per CDR3 protein. The sample holds hundreds of thousands of distinct CDR3 sequences, roughly 14% seen once. The sequenced sample was PBMCs, obtained before TCRalphabeta/CD19-depleted stem cell transplant. The receptors derive from a girl aged 2 to 9 with congenital amegakaryocytic thrombocytopenia, due to receive a stem cell transplant.

This clonotype was recorded many times. The V gene is TRBV20-1, the J gene TRBJ2-7; the D gene is possibly TRBD2 (6 bases). The CDR3 spans 15 residues. Germline-derived CDR1 and CDR2 are DFQATT and SNEGSKA (reference sequence). V lost 5 bases, J lost 4 bases, and 21 bases lay in between. CDR3 amino acids: CSADPLGGYPYEQYF. CDR3 in DNA: TGCAGTGCTGATCCCCTAGGAGGGTACCCTTACGAGCAGTACTTC.

This clonotype was found a few times. V is TRBV7-9 and J is TRBJ2-2; D not resolved. The ends were cut back, 5 bases at V and 6 bases at J, with 16 bases in the middle. The CDR3 consists of 15 residues. Germline CDR1 SEHNR, CDR2 FQNEAQ (reference sequence). The CDR3 nucleotides read TGTGCCAGCAGCCCGCACCCAGGATTGGCCGGGGAGCTGTTTTTT. As protein: CASSPHPGLAGELFF. Supplemented by reference TRBV7-9 and TRBJ2-2, the full variable domain reads DTGVSQNPRHKITKRGQNVTFRCDPISEHNRLYWYRQTLGQGPEFLTYFQNEAQLEKSRLLSDRFSAERPKGSFSTLEIQRTEQGDSAMYLCASSPHPGLAGELFFGEGSRLTVL.

The chain uses TRBV28 and TRBJ2-1; 10 nucleotides agree with TRBD1. Germline V gene sequence: CDR1 MDHEN, CDR2 SYDVKM. The junction had 5 bases not matched to a gene; V was cut back by 1 base and J by 8 bases. The CDR3 consists of 15 residues. The CDR3 DNA sequence: TGTGCCAGCAGTTTATTCGGGACAGGGGTACATGAGCAGTTCTTC. As protein: CASSLFGTGVHEQFF.

This sequence joins TRBV10-3 and TRBJ2-5; the match to TRBD1 covers 8 bases. The germline V gene has CDR1 ENHRY and CDR2 SYGVKD. With 8 bases clipped from V and 4 bases from J, the junction kept 15 bases outside the gene matches. CDR3 size: 16 residues. The CDR3 loop is CAIGQSRQGSGETQYF. The CDR3 nucleotides are TGTGCCATCGGACAGTCTAGACAGGGGTCTGGAGAGACCCAGTACTTC.

This clonotype was seen at least ten times. This chain links TRBV7-7 with TRBJ1-1; D call uncertain. In germline, CDR1 is SSHAT, CDR2 FNYEAQ (reference sequence). The CDR3 runs 17 residues. Trimming left V 5 bases short and J 7 bases short, with 26 bases between. The CDR3 sequence: CASSPLPPPSGFGEAFF. CDR3 coding DNA: TGTGCCAGCAGCCCCCTTCCACCACCGTCTGGGTTCGGTGAAGCTTTCTTT.

The chain has TRBV2 and TRBJ2-2; D uncertain. From germline, CDR1 is SNHLY and CDR2 FYNNEI. The CDR3 consists of 14 residues. Trimming took off 1 base at V and 6 bases at J, with 9 bases between the two ends. The CDR3 sequence: CASSEDGPSGELFF. In DNA form, the CDR3 reads TGTGCCAGCAGTGAAGACGGACCATCCGGGGAGCTGTTTTTT.

The V gene is TRBV19, the J gene TRBJ1-1; 8 bases are a match to TRBD1. Germline loops: CDR1 LNHDA, CDR2 SQIVND (reference sequence). The CDR3 consists of 15 residues. Trimming cost V 6 bases and J 4 bases; bases outside gene matches: 10. CDR3 nucleotide sequence: TGTGCCAGTAGAACGACTGGACAGGGTAGCACTGAAGCTTTCTTT. It is translated as CASRTTGQGSTEAFF.

CDR3 DNA sequence: TGTGCCAGCAAAATAGACACTTACAATGAGCAGTTCTTC. Translation: CASKIDTYNEQFF. The chain uses TRBV25-1 and TRBJ2-1; D ambiguous. The germline V gene has CDR1 MGHDK and CDR2 SYGVNS. The CDR3 has 13 amino acids. Between the trimmed V and J ends, which lost 7 bases and 4 bases, there was a span of 11 bases.

This clonotype was seen many times. CDR3 sequence reads: CASSDDSQGNTIYF. Here the CDR3 DNA reads TGTGCCAGCAGTGACGACAGTCAAGGAAACACCATATATTTT. This chain links TRBV6-4 with TRBJ1-3, with D tentatively TRBD1 (5 bases). Germline V gene data show CDR1 as MRHNA and CDR2 as SNTAGT. V lost 2 bases, J lost 4 bases, and 9 bases lay in between. The CDR3 is 14 amino acids.

Note on this clonotype: Being one base from a much bigger clone, this may be a read error. The chain carries TRBV20-1 and TRBJ2-7, with TRBD1 matching 8 bases. Germline values: CDR1 DFQATT, CDR2 SNEGSKA (reference sequence). Losses at the gene ends were 5 bases for V and 6 bases for J; bases not matched to a gene: 9. This CDR3 contains 13 residues. The DNA for the CDR3 is TGCAGTGCTGCCTGGACAGGGCTCTGCGAGCAGTACTTC. Translated: CSAAWTGLCEQYF.

The chain recombines TRBV7-9 with TRBJ2-1; D perhaps matches TRBD2 (5 bases). The CDR3 has 13 residues. CDR1 is SEHNR and CDR2 is FQNEAQ in the germline V gene (reference sequence). V lost 0 bases to trimming and J lost 8 bases, with 8 bases between them. CDR3 nucleotides: TGTGCCAGCAGCTTAGCGCACGGGGATGAGCAGTTCTTC. Protein: CASSLAHGDEQFF. Combining the CDR3 with reference TRBV7-9 and TRBJ2-1 gives the whole variable domain DTGVSQNPRHKITKRGQNVTFRCDPISEHNRLYWYRQTLGQGPEFLTYFQNEAQLEKSRLLSDRFSAERPKGSFSTLEIQRTEQGDSAMYLCASSLAHGDEQFFGPGTRLTVL.

There are many counts of this clonotype. The CDR3 sequence is CASNPTGVGELFF. The CDR3 DNA sequence: TGTGCCAGCAACCCTACAGGGGTCGGGGAGCTGTTTTTT. The rearrangement uses TRBV6-5 and TRBJ2-2; 7 bases fit TRBD1. Germline CDR1 is MNHEY and CDR2 is SVGAGI. V lost 7 bases, J lost 7 bases, and 6 bases stayed unmatched. The CDR3 is 13 residues long.

The table lists this clonotype with many counts. The genes are TRBV5-1 and TRBJ2-4; unclear D gene. V was trimmed by 0 bases and J by 0 bases, leaving 7 bases between them. CDR1 is SGHRS and CDR2 is YFSETQ in the germline V gene. The CDR3 totals 15 residues. The CDR3 DNA follows: TGCGCCAGCAGCTTGGGATTACTAGCCAAAAACATTCAGTACTTC. Translated, it gives CASSLGLLAKNIQYF.

The chain recombines TRBV29-1 with TRBJ2-2; 8 bases are shared with TRBD2. The CDR3 is made up of 14 amino acids. Germline V gene lookup returns CDR1 SQVTM and CDR2 ANQGSEA. V lost 5 bases, J lost 2 bases, and 4 bases stayed unmatched. CDR3 coding DNA: TGCAGCGTTCGGGGGGGGGTTAACACCGGGGAGCTGTTTTTT. Translation: CSVRGGVNTGELFF.

There are many counts of this clonotype. The junction departs from germline at one end; a sequencing error may be responsible. The chain has TRBV7-9 and TRBJ2-7; TRBD1 aligns across 8 bases. Germline loops: CDR1 SEHNR, CDR2 FQNEAQ (reference sequence). The CDR3 contains 15 residues. The DNA of the CDR3 is TGTGCCAGCAGCCTAGCCGGGACAGGCAACTACGAGCAGTACTTC. Translation gives CASSLAGTGNYEQYF.

This clonotype was detected many times. The chain carries TRBV6-1 and TRBJ2-3; TRBD2 aligns across 8 bases. Germline V gene data show CDR1 as MNHNS and CDR2 as SASEGT. The CDR3 sequence is 15 residues long. Unmatched junction bases numbered 13, after V lost 7 bases and J lost 7 bases. CDR3 in DNA: TGTGCCAGCATTCCGCTGGCGGGAGGCACGAATACGCAGTATTTT. This sequence encodes CASIPLAGGTNTQYF.

This clonotype was counted a few times. The chain couples TRBV20-1 to TRBJ2-2, with D unresolved. The CDR3 covers 16 residues. V was trimmed by 3 bases and J by 6 bases, leaving 20 bases between them. Looked up from germline, CDR1 is DFQATT and CDR2 is SNEGSKA (reference sequence). The CDR3 nucleotides read TGCAGTGCTAGCCGAGCCTTTCCGGTTTCCGCCGGGGAGCTGTTTTTT. Its protein product is CSASRAFPVSAGELFF.

J is TRBJ1-6 and V is TRBV5-1; 7 bases line up with TRBD1. The CDR3 covers 16 residues. V lost 3 bases to trimming and J lost 6 bases; unmatched junction nucleotides: 9. From germline, CDR1 is SGHRS and CDR2 YFSETQ. In nucleotides, the CDR3 is TGCGCCAGCAGCTACGAACCGGGACAGCCTAATTCACCCCTCCACTTT. It translates to CASSYEPGQPNSPLHF.